This T cell receptor (beta chain) was obtained from a study of blood T cell repertoires in COVID-19. Overall study: PBMCs, B-cell-depleted T cells, or T cells were the source of the cDNA or gDNA that made up the material.

Produced via immunoSEQ multiplex PCR; TCRdb's table is partial and in-frame only. The sample includes around 220,000 clones, 90% of them seen just once. Participant ages covered roughly 18 to 89 years across 20 to 30 US areas. The specimen sequenced was PBMCs or T cells enriched from blood (not recorded which). This sequence was found in a man younger than 45 who had been exposed to COVID-19.

CDR3 residues: CASSQDPLAGSTDTQYF. The CDR3 DNA reads as TGCGCCAGCAGCCAAGATCCGCTAGCGGGGTCCACAGATACGCAGTATTTT. The V gene is TRBV4-3, the J gene TRBJ2-3, with 9 positions matching TRBD2. V lost 0 bases and J lost 2; bases outside the gene matches: 6. This CDR3 comprises 17 residues. Germline assignment: CDR1 LGHNA and CDR2 YSLEER.